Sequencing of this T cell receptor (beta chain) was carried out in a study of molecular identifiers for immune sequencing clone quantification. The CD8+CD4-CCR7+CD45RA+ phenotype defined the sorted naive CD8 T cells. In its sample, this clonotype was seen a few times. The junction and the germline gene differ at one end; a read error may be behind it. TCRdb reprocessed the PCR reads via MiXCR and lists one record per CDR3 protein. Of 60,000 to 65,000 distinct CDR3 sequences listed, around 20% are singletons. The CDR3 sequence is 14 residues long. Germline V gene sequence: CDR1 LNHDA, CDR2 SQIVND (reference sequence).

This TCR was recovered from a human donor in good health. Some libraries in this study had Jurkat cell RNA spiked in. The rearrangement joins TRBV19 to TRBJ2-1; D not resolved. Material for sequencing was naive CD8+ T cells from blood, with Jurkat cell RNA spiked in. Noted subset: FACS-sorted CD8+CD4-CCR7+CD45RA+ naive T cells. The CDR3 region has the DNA TGTGCCGGTAGTACGCCTACCTCAAGCCATGAGCAGTTCTTC. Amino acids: CAGSTPTSSHEQFF.